One and the same sample provided the 14 T cell receptor beta chains below, sequenced in a study of blood T cell repertoires in COVID-19. The assay was immunoSEQ multiplex PCR, and TCRdb's table has in-frame clones only and misses some. The top ten clones hold approximately 2% of a sample with hundreds of thousands of clones, 87% of them seen once. The sequenced sample consisted of PBMCs or T cells enriched from blood (not recorded which). These receptors all stem from a young woman with acute COVID-19.

The gene calls are TRBV15 and TRBJ2-7, with 7 bases fitting TRBD2. Germline trimming cut 4 bases from V and 3 bases from J; bases unmatched to any gene: 21. The CDR3 is 19 residues long. The germline V gene has CDR1 LNHNV and CDR2 YYDKDF (reference sequence). CDR3 in DNA: TGTGCCACCAGCACGACCCACGACCCGACTAGCCGAGATCTCTACGAGCAGTACTTC. It translates to CATSTTHDPTSRDLYEQYF.

The CDR3 coding sequence is TGTGCCAGCACGAGTGGCTCCTACAATGAGCAGTTCTTC. The encoded protein is CASTSGSYNEQFF. The V call is TRBV27, the J call TRBJ2-1; D not certain. Trimming cost V 7 bases and J 0 bases, with 7 bases left between them. CDR1 and CDR2 from the germline V gene are MNHEY and SMNVEV (reference sequence). This CDR3 contains 13 residues.

This clone was seen only once. Other DNA sequences in the same sample also yield this CDR3. V and J are TRBV7-9 and TRBJ2-3, with unresolved D. The germline V gene has CDR1 SEHNR and CDR2 FQNEAQ (reference sequence). Trimming cost V 5 bases and J 1 base, with 4 bases left between them. The CDR3 sequence is 12 residues long. This CDR3 reads CASSLRTDTQYF. In nucleotides, the CDR3 is TGTGCCAGCAGCCTCCGCACAGATACGCAGTATTTT.

V is TRBV7-2 and J is TRBJ1-6; 9 nucleotides line up with TRBD1. Germline V gene lookup returns CDR1 SGHTA and CDR2 FQGNSA. Trimming removed 1 base from V and 10 bases from J; junction bases left unmatched: 11. This CDR3 comprises 17 residues. The CDR3 DNA sequence: TGTGCCAGCAGCTTAGGGCCGGGACAGGGTTTCAGGTCACCCCTCCACTTT. Translating gives CASSLGPGQGFRSPLHF. The whole variable domain, remainder taken from reference TRBV7-2 and TRBJ1-6, is GAGVSQSPSNKVTEKGKDVELRCDPISGHTALYWYRQSLGQGLEFLIYFQGNSAPDKSGLPSDRFSAERTGGSVSTLTIQRTQQEDSAVYLCASSLGPGQGFRSPLHFGNGTRLTVT.

The chain is built from TRBV27 and TRBJ1-5; D gene ambiguous. Deletions cut 2 bases from V and 4 bases from J, with 6 bases between. The CDR3 is 13 residues long. Germline loops: CDR1 MNHEY, CDR2 SMNVEV (reference sequence). CDR3 region: CASSLTENQPQHF. CDR3 DNA: TGTGCCAGCAGTTTAACAGAAAATCAGCCCCAGCATTTT.

The V call is TRBV29-1, the J call TRBJ2-1; D may be TRBD2 (7 bases). From germline, CDR1 is SQVTM and CDR2 ANQGSEA. The CDR3 totals 15 residues. The germline V and J ends were trimmed by 7 bases and 4 bases, with 20 bases remaining between them. CDR3 sequence reads: CSAPIGGGTYNEQFF. CDR3 DNA sequence: TGCAGCGCCCCCATTGGGGGGGGGACATACAATGAGCAGTTCTTC.

The chain has TRBV5-1 and TRBJ1-5; 7 nucleotides align to TRBD1. This CDR3 comprises 17 residues. V lost 3 bases and J lost 0; bases outside the gene matches: 9. Germline V gene sequence: CDR1 SGHRS, CDR2 YFSETQ. The CDR3 protein is CASSWDSRPYSNQPQHF. The DNA of the CDR3 is TGCGCCAGCAGCTGGGACAGCCGACCTTATAGCAATCAGCCCCAGCATTTT.

J is TRBJ1-2 and V is TRBV29-1; D gene uncertain. The CDR3 extends over 11 amino acids. Trimming shortened V by 0 bases and J by 8 bases, and 7 bases separated the two germline ends. The germline CDR1 and CDR2 sequences are SQVTM and ANQGSEA. CDR3 residues: CSVEDRVGYTF. The CDR3 DNA reads TGCAGCGTTGAAGATCGAGTCGGCTACACCTTC.

V usage is TRBV19 and J usage is TRBJ1-5; D might be TRBD1 (5 bases). Looked up from germline, CDR1 is LNHDA and CDR2 is SQIVND (reference sequence). V dropped 10 bases and J dropped 7 bases, with 17 bases sitting between them. This CDR3 comprises 13 residues. The CDR3 DNA is TGTGCCACCCTAGGGACTCCGCGGCAGCCCCAGCATTTT. This gives the protein CATLGTPRQPQHF. Full variable domain (rest looked up from reference TRBV19 and TRBJ1-5): DGGITQSPKYLFRKEGQNVTLSCEQNLNHDAMYWYRQDPGQGLRLIYYSQIVNDFQKGDIAEGYSVSREKKESFPLTVTSAQKNPTAFYLCATLGTPRQPQHFGDGTRLSIL.

V and J are TRBV9 and TRBJ2-1, with 10 bases that match TRBD2. V lost 0 bases to trimming and J lost 4 bases; unmatched junction nucleotides: 4. CDR1 is SGDLS and CDR2 is YYNGEE in the germline V gene. CDR3 length: 16 amino acids. As DNA, the CDR3 is TGTGCCAGCAGCGTAGCCGGGACTAGCGCGTACAATGAGCAGTTCTTC. This translates into CASSVAGTSAYNEQFF.

CDR3 DNA sequence: TGTGCCAGCAGTTACGGGGGACTACAAGAGACCCAGTACTTC. Amino acid sequence: CASSYGGLQETQYF. The chain employs TRBV6-2 or TRBV6-3 and TRBJ2-5, with 7 bases aligning to TRBD2. The CDR3 is made up of 14 amino acids. Trimming cost V 2 bases and J 2 bases; bases outside gene matches: 2. Germline V gives CDR1 MNHEY, CDR2 SVGEGT.

V and J are TRBV19 and TRBJ2-1; TRBD2 is a possible D gene (7 bases). This CDR3 region has 15 residues. Trimming removed 3 bases from V and 8 bases from J, with 17 bases in between. Germline values: CDR1 LNHDA, CDR2 SQIVND (reference sequence). CDR3 in DNA: TGTGCCAGTAGTATCACTGGCGGGGGCTTGTATGAGCAGTTCTTC. This gives the protein CASSITGGGLYEQFF.

In its sample, this clone was seen once. The J gene is TRBJ1-2, the V gene TRBV11-2; D unresolved. Trimming took off 2 bases at V and 6 bases at J, with 10 bases between the two ends. The CDR3 is 13 amino acids. Germline V gene lookup returns CDR1 SGHAT and CDR2 FQNNGV. The CDR3 DNA is TGTGCCAGCAGCTTATTTGACAACAATGGCTACACCTTC. It translates to CASSLFDNNGYTF.

The chain recombines TRBV7-8 with TRBJ2-2, with 10 bases that match TRBD1. The CDR3 spans 16 residues. V trimming: 1 base; J trimming: 4 bases; junction bases outside the gene matches: 3. Germline-derived CDR1 and CDR2 are SGHVS and FQNEAQ. The CDR3 loop is CASSLGQGATTGELFF. The CDR3 bases are TGTGCCAGCAGCTTAGGACAGGGGGCAACCACCGGGGAGCTGTTTTTT.